There are a few counts of the clone carrying this T cell receptor beta chain. Its target is unknown. CDR1 LNHDA and CDR2 SQIVND come from the germline V gene (reference sequence). V dropped 3 bases and J dropped 2; count of bases not matched to a gene: 5. This CDR3 is 16 amino acids long. The time point: cycle 4 day 1 (C4D1), after less than 7 weeks of nivolumab. Brentuximab vedotin exposure varied, and every patient relapsed after autologous stem cell transplantation. Best response was recorded as complete response, partial response or progressive disease. This sample was taken from a study of PD-1 blockade in classical Hodgkin lymphoma. On the study more broadly: Each patient was given nivolumab 3 mg/kg through a vein every 2 weeks. Study observations and caveats: By cycle point C4D1, TCR diversity had risen significantly in CD4+ cells (but not CD8+ cells). Complete responders showed a baseline diversity that resembled the diversity of newly diagnosed patients.

Here immunoSEQ multiplex PCR was the method, and the copy in TCRdb shows in-frame clones only, minus some. The sample lists 85,000 to 90,000 clones, 90% occurring once. The source is a human donor with classical Hodgkin lymphoma. The chain has TRBV19 and TRBJ2-1; 9 bases map to TRBD2. The sequences come from peripheral blood mononuclear cells (PBMCs), collected before the fourth cycle of nivolumab. The DNA of the CDR3 is TGTGCCAGTAGTATCTTGCGGGGGGGAGCCTACAATGAGCAGTTCTTC. It codes for CASSILRGGAYNEQFF.